This T cell receptor beta chain emerged from a study of CD8 T cells in Susac syndrome (dated by TCRdb to 2018 to 2020). Turning to the overall study: Among the Susac syndrome patients who were sequenced, clinically active disease was present in six and clinical remission was observed in 8 or 9. At the time of blood withdrawal, Susac syndrome patients were either therapy-naive, taking corticosteroids (with some also receiving IVIg), or on IVIg alone. Whether CD8+ T cell activation and differentiation in Susac syndrome was antigen driven was tested using repertoire sequencing. The study compared CD8+ T cell repertoire clonality among 12 healthy donors, approximately 14 Susac syndrome patients and fewer than 19 multiple sclerosis patients. Summary of the overall study and its limitations: CD8+ repertoires in Susac syndrome showed clonal expansion, which was highest in CD8+ TEMRA cells and was greater in clinically active patients than in remitting patients. The number of individuals in the TCR sequencing and HLA analysis was recognized as being relatively small. In the total CD8+ and CD8+ TEMRA repertoires, around 17 and five Susac-specific public clones, respectively, were identified.

High-throughput TCR beta sequencing profiled peripheral blood CD8+ and CD4+ T cells from healthy donors, Susac syndrome patients and multiple sclerosis patients. The Susac syndrome patients fulfilled recently defined diagnostic criteria for definite or probable disease. Bulk CD8+ and CD4+ T cells were purified by magnetic negative isolation, while CD8+ TEMRA cells were enriched using FACS. Blood was drawn into EDTA tubes, processed within 24 hours, and PBMCs were isolated by density gradient centrifugation. PBMCs intended for TCR sequencing were cryopreserved in liquid nitrogen and thawed later in a water bath at 37 degrees C. The sorted or isolated CD4+, CD8+ and CD8+ TEMRA cells had a purity of 90% or higher. RNA was extracted with the RNeasy kit and roughly 0.5 to 1 ug was reverse transcribed using random hexamers. TCR beta CDR3 regions were amplified with the immunoSEQ multiplex PCR assay covering 54 Vbeta and 13 Jbeta segments. PCR amplification bias was corrected by using a synthetic template baseline for primer optimization and computational correction. In the source study's methods: Reads were annotated to V, D and J genes per IMGT and analyzed with immunoSEQ Analyzer, keeping only productive sequences. Clonality was calculated as one minus the Shannon entropy normalized by log2 of the number of productive unique sequences. Public and private clones were assessed among the 100 most prevalent clones of each patient and control. Susac-specific clones were defined as absent from healthy and MS cohorts, over a thousand published viral clones and other ImmuneACCESS disease sequences. TCRdb handled the public reads itself, with Q25 trimming in fastp and clone calling in MiXCR, and kept productive beta chains. Every distinct CDR3 protein forms one entry, paired with its most common genes and DNA. The V and J calls were not made by the authors but by TCRdb's processing. This sample is represented by roughly 84,000 distinct CDR3 sequences; around 96% of them were singletons. The ten largest clonotypes hold 0.41% of the sample.

This clonotype was seen only once. It has no known antigen specificity. Per-base qualities were not stored, and no clone one base away is much larger. One read amounts to weak evidence. Cut back by 0 bases and 8 bases, the V and J ends lie 10 bases apart. Spanning cysteine to phenylalanine, the CDR3 consists of 13 amino acids. Of the read, only the CDR3 DNA is kept; its 39 bases are in frame from base 1. Via the germline V gene (reference sequence), CDR1 is DFQATT and CDR2 SNEGSKA. Sequencing was carried out using CD8+ T cells from PBMCs. This TCR was sampled from a human donor with Susac syndrome. The V and J genes are TRBV20-1 and TRBJ1-4, with no confident D gene call. The CDR3 protein is CSARESMGEKLFF. The DNA sequence follows: TGCAGTGCTAGAGAAAGTATGGGAGAAAAACTGTTTTTT.